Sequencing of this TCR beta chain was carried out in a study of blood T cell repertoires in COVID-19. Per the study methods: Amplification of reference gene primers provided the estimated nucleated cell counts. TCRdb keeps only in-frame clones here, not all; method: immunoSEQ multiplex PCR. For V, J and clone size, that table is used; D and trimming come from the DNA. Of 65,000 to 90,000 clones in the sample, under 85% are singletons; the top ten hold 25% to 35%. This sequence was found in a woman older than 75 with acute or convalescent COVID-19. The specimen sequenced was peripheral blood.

CDR3 sequence (DNA): TGTGCCAGCAGCTTGGGGACAGGCAGATTTGATGGCTACACCTTC. It yields the protein CASSLGTGRFDGYTF. This chain uses TRBV7-9 with TRBJ1-2; TRBD1 agrees at 8 bases. There are 15 residues in the CDR3. Germline assignment: CDR1 SEHNR and CDR2 FQNEAQ (reference sequence). Germline trimming cut 3 bases from V and 6 bases from J; bases unmatched to any gene: 9.